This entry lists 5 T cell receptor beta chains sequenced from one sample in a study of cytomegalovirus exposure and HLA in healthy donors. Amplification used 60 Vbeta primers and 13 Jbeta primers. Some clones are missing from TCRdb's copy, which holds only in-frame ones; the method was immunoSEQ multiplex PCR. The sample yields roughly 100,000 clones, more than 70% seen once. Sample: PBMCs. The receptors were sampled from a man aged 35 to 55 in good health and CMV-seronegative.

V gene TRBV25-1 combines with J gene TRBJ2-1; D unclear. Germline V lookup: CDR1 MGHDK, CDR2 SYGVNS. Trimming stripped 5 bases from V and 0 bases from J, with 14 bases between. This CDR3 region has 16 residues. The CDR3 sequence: CASSPPSLSSYNEQFF. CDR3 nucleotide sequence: TGTGCCAGCAGTCCGCCTTCACTGAGCTCCTACAATGAGCAGTTCTTC.

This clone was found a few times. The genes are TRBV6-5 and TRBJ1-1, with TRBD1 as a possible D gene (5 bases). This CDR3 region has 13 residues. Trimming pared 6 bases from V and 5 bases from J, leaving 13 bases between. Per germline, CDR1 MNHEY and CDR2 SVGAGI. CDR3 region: CASSRREGTEAFF. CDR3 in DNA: TGTGCCAGCAGCCGCAGGGAGGGGACTGAAGCTTTCTTT.

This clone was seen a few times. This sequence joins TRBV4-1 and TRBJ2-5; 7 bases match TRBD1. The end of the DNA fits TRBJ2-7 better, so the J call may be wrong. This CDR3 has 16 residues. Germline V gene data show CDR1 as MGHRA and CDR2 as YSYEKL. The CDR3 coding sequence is TGCGCCAGCAGCCAGGATCTGGGGGACAGCTCCTACGAGCAGTACTTC. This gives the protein CASSQDLGDSSYEQYF.

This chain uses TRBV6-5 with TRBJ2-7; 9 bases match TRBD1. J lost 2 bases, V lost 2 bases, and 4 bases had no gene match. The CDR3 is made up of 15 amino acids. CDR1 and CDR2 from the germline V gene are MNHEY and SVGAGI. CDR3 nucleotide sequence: TGTGCCAGCAGTTACGTTCGACAGGGGGCCTACGAGCAGTACTTC. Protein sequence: CASSYVRQGAYEQYF.

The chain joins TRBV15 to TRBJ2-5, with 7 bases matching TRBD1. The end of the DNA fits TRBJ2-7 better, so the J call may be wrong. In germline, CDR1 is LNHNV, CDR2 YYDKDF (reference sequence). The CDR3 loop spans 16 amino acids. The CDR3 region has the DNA TGTGCCACCAGCAGAGATCGAACGACAGGGTTATACGAGCAGTACTTC. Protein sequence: CATSRDRTTGLYEQYF.